The 6 T cell receptor beta chains reported below all come from one sample, sequenced in a study of CD8 T cells in ankylosing spondylitis. TCRdb reprocessed the 5' RACE reads via MiXCR and lists one record per CDR3 protein. Of tens of thousands of distinct CDR3 sequences in the sample, approximately 7% were seen once. The material sequenced was blood, either unsorted or a sorted T cell fraction (not recorded which). These receptors originate from a female donor with ankylosing spondylitis or in good health (not recorded which).

Ten or more counts support this clonotype. The V and J genes are TRBV20-1 and TRBJ2-1; D possibly corresponds to TRBD2 (5 bases). Deletions cut 1 base from V and 5 bases from J, with 12 bases between. Germline loops: CDR1 DFQATT, CDR2 SNEGSKA (reference sequence). This CDR3 comprises 14 residues. The CDR3 loop reads CSARAGMVDNEQFF. The CDR3 region has the DNA TGCAGTGCTAGAGCGGGGATGGTGGACAATGAGCAGTTCTTC.

This clonotype was counted ten times or more. V is TRBV20-1 and J is TRBJ2-2; the D gene is possibly TRBD1 (5 bases). The V and J ends lost 3 bases and 5 bases respectively, with 13 bases between them. CDR3 length equals 14 residues. Germline values: CDR1 DFQATT, CDR2 SNEGSKA (reference sequence). DNA for the CDR3: TGCAGTGCTAGCCAGTTGGGGCAAACCGGGGAGCTGTTTTTT. Translation: CSASQLGQTGELFF.

This clonotype was recorded many times. The rearrangement joins TRBV25-1 to TRBJ2-5; D not resolved. The CDR3 is 13 amino acids. The germline CDR1 and CDR2 sequences are MGHDK and SYGVNS. V lost 4 bases, J lost 5 bases, and 11 bases lay in between. The CDR3 DNA reads as TGTGCCAGCAGTGTAGGTGCCATGGAGACCCAGTACTTC. Translation: CASSVGAMETQYF.

This clonotype appeared many times. J is TRBJ1-5 and V is TRBV12-3 or TRBV12-4, with 10 bases lining up with TRBD1. The CDR3 is made up of 17 amino acids. V was pared by 3 bases and J by 1 base, with 6 bases of the junction left unmatched. The CDR3 region is CASSFRDRGRSNQPQHF. In DNA, the CDR3 is TGTGCCAGCAGTTTCCGGGACAGGGGAAGGAGCAATCAGCCCCAGCATTTT.

The chain uses TRBV29-1 and TRBJ2-1; 8 bases fit TRBD2. CDR3 size: 13 residues. V shed 4 bases, J shed 7 bases, and the junction held 6 bases outside the gene matches. CDR1 is SQVTM and CDR2 is ANQGSEA in the germline V gene. The DNA of the CDR3 is TGCAGCGTTGTTGCGGGGGGCTATAATGAGCAGTTCTTC. Translating it yields CSVVAGGYNEQFF.

The table lists this clonotype with many counts. The chain joins TRBV7-3 to TRBJ2-1; perhaps TRBD2 as D (5 bases). This CDR3 is 13 amino acids long. With 4 bases removed from V and 5 bases from J, the gap between germline ends came to 9 bases. Germline CDR1 SGHTA, CDR2 FQGTGA. CDR3 in DNA: TGTGCCAGCAGCTCCGGACTTGACAATGAGCAGTTCTTC. Protein: CASSSGLDNEQFF.